Shown below are 28 T cell receptor beta chains from a single sample sequenced in a study of blood T cell repertoires in COVID-19. Some clones are missing from TCRdb's copy, which holds only in-frame ones; the method was immunoSEQ multiplex PCR. The data show over 130,000 clones, around 84% seen once. The source material was peripheral blood. The receptors were sampled from a man aged 30 to 39 with COVID-19, enrolled during active disease.

The rearrangement links TRBV18 to TRBJ2-1; TRBD2 matches at 11 bases. V was clipped by 8 bases and J by 9 bases; unmatched bases: 12. Germline CDR1 and CDR2: KGHSH and LQKENI. The CDR3 runs 15 residues. In nucleotides, the CDR3 is TGTGCCAGCACGCCGGAGACTAGCGGGACTTTTGAGCAGTTCTTC. Translation: CASTPETSGTFEQFF.

This chain uses TRBV5-1 with TRBJ2-5, with 8 nucleotides matching TRBD2. After removal of 7 bases from V and 3 bases from J, the junction contained 11 bases not matched to a gene. Germline assignment: CDR1 SGHRS and CDR2 YFSETQ. The CDR3 spans 15 residues. The CDR3 DNA sequence: TGCGCCAGCGGGCCATCAGCGGGAGTCAAAGAGACCCAGTACTTC. This codes for CASGPSAGVKETQYF. The entire variable domain, with the rest obtained from reference TRBV5-1 and TRBJ2-5, is as follows: KAGVTQTPRYLIKTRGQQVTLSCSPISGHRSVSWYQQTPGQGLQFLFEYFSETQRNKGNFPGRFSGRQFSNSRSEMNVSTLELGDSALYLCASGPSAGVKETQYFGPGTRLLVL.

The table lists this clone with a few counts. The chain employs TRBV27 and TRBJ2-2, with D possibly being TRBD1 (5 bases). The germline gives CDR1 MNHEY, CDR2 SMNVEV (reference sequence). This CDR3 spans 17 amino acids. Trimming shortened V by 1 base and J by 6 bases, and 18 bases separated the two germline ends. CDR3 coding DNA: TGTGCCAGCAGTTTATATCAAGGGGCGAACTCTCCCGGGGAGCTGTTTTTT. It specifies CASSLYQGANSPGELFF.

This clone was found once. The chain uses TRBV4-2 and TRBJ1-1; weak D call: TRBD1 (6 bases). V gave up 4 bases and J gave up 5 bases, with 17 bases separating them. The CDR3 runs to 15 residues. In germline, CDR1 is LGHNA, CDR2 YNFKEQ. In DNA form, the CDR3 reads TGTGCCAGCAGCCCCGACAGTCAGAGGGGGACTGAAGCTTTCTTT. Its translation: CASSPDSQRGTEAFF.

V gene TRBV7-3 combines with J gene TRBJ1-6, with 8 positions matching TRBD1. The ends lost 5 bases at V and 9 bases at J; junction bases unmatched: 6. Germline assignment: CDR1 SGHTA and CDR2 FQGTGA. The CDR3 loop spans 14 amino acids. In DNA form, the CDR3 reads TGTGCCAGCAGCCGTACAGGGGGAGGTTCACCCCTCCACTTT. It yields the protein CASSRTGGGSPLHF.

The chain combines TRBV7-9 with TRBJ1-1; 10 positions match TRBD1. J was trimmed by 5 bases and V by 5 bases; bases with no gene match: 8. The CDR3 has 15 amino acids. CDR1 is SEHNR, CDR2 FQNEAQ, per germline (reference sequence). DNA of the CDR3: TGTGCCAGCAGCGTACTCCGGGACAGGGGAACTGAAGCTTTCTTT. Its translation is CASSVLRDRGTEAFF.

V usage is TRBV10-2 and J usage is TRBJ2-7, with D possibly matching TRBD1 (6 bases). The CDR3 length is 13 residues. Germline lookup yields CDR1 WSHSY and CDR2 SAAADI. With 8 bases removed from V and 0 bases from J, the gap between germline ends came to 11 bases. The chain's CDR3 is CASARGASYEQYF. The CDR3 DNA sequence: TGCGCCAGCGCCAGGGGAGCCTCCTACGAGCAGTACTTC.

The V gene is TRBV14, the J gene TRBJ1-2; D unclear. Trimming cost V 2 bases and J 6 bases, with 7 bases left between them. The CDR3 is 12 residues long. Germline CDR1 reads SGHDN; CDR2 reads FVKESK. CDR3 amino acids: CASSQTRDGYTF. The CDR3 nucleotides are TGTGCCAGCAGCCAAACTCGGGATGGCTACACCTTC.

The chain carries TRBV12-3 or TRBV12-4 and TRBJ2-5; perhaps TRBD2 as D (6 bases). The ends were cut back, 5 bases at V and 5 bases at J, with 12 bases in the middle. This CDR3 spans 13 amino acids. The CDR3 DNA is TGTGCCAGCAGTCTGGGGACTGTCGAGACCCAGTACTTC. It encodes CASSLGTVETQYF.

The CDR3 protein is CASSTHSTGELEKLFF. DNA of the CDR3: TGTGCCAGCAGTACCCACTCGACAGGGGAGCTCGAAAAACTGTTTTTT. The V call is TRBV28, the J call TRBJ1-4, with TRBD1 identical over 8 bases. The CDR3 is made up of 16 amino acids. The germline gives CDR1 MDHEN, CDR2 SYDVKM. The V gene end was trimmed by 5 bases and the J gene end by 8 bases; junction bases not matched to a gene: 13.

Points on this clone: The sample contains more than one DNA sequence encoding this CDR3. J is TRBJ1-1 and V is TRBV4-1; 7 bases fit TRBD1. The CDR3 is 14 residues long. CDR1 and CDR2 (germline): MGHRA, YSYEKL. V lost 1 base to trimming and J lost 1 base; unmatched junction nucleotides: 0. CDR3 sequence: CASSQGQGNTEAFF. The CDR3 DNA reads as TGCGCCAGCAGCCAAGGACAGGGGAACACTGAAGCTTTCTTT.

This rearrangement joins TRBV18 to TRBJ1-1, with TRBD1 matching 9 bases. This CDR3 region has 13 residues. The V gene's germline CDR1 is KGHSH and CDR2 LQKENI. With V trimmed by 2 bases and J by 8 bases, 3 bases remained unmatched. Here the CDR3 DNA reads TGTGCCAGCTCACCAATCGGGACAGGGGAAGCTTTCTTT. The encoded protein is CASSPIGTGEAFF.

This chain connects TRBV6-5 to TRBJ1-4; no definite D call. The V gene lost 4 bases and the J gene lost 5 bases, with 8 bases spanning the gap. The CDR3 sequence is 13 residues long. The germline CDR1 and CDR2 sequences are MNHEY and SVGAGI. The CDR3 coding sequence is TGTGCCAGCAGTTGGTCACTAAATGAAAAACTGTTTTTT. Encoded protein: CASSWSLNEKLFF.

The V and J genes are TRBV10-2 and TRBJ1-5; TRBD1 might be the D (5 bases). In germline, CDR1 is WSHSY, CDR2 SAAADI. The CDR3 length is 17 residues. Trimming left V 0 bases short and J 3 bases short, with 15 bases between. The CDR3 region has the DNA TGCGCCAGCAGTGAGTCCGGTAGGGGAACCCCCAATCAGCCCCAGCATTTT. Its translation: CASSESGRGTPNQPQHF.

This clone appeared a single time. The chain uses TRBV10-3 and TRBJ2-5; 9 bases agree with TRBD2. Germline-derived CDR1 and CDR2 are ENHRY and SYGVKD. V was clipped by 4 bases and J by 3 bases; unmatched bases: 0. The CDR3 runs 13 residues. CDR3 protein: CAISGLAEETQYF. The CDR3 DNA follows: TGTGCCATCAGTGGACTAGCGGAAGAGACCCAGTACTTC.

This clone has just a few counts. This chain links TRBV2 with TRBJ1-5, with 9 bases lining up with TRBD1. V lost 6 bases to trimming and J lost 4 bases; unmatched junction nucleotides: 4. Germline CDR1 SNHLY, CDR2 FYNNEI. CDR3 length: 14 amino acids. CDR3 DNA: TGTGCCAGCAGACAGGGGGCGGTAAATCAGCCCCAGCATTTT. This encodes CASRQGAVNQPQHF.

The chain joins TRBV19 to TRBJ1-1; 8 bases line up with TRBD1. Per germline, CDR1 LNHDA and CDR2 SQIVND (reference sequence). The J segment lost 10 bases and the V segment lost 6 bases, leaving 7 bases of the junction unmatched. The CDR3 consists of 12 residues. The CDR3 reads CASRGQGLAAFF. CDR3 nucleotides: TGTGCCAGTAGAGGACAGGGTTTGGCAGCTTTCTTT.

This sequence joins TRBV15 and TRBJ2-5; D possibly corresponds to TRBD1 (5 bases). Germline CDR1 and CDR2: LNHNV and YYDKDF (reference sequence). V was clipped by 0 bases and J by 5 bases, with 16 bases between them. This CDR3 has 16 residues. CDR3 residues: CATSRDQIGALETQYF. DNA for the CDR3: TGTGCCACCAGCAGAGATCAAATAGGGGCCCTGGAGACCCAGTACTTC. The whole variable domain, remainder taken from reference TRBV15 and TRBJ2-5, is DAMVIQNPRYQVTQFGKPVTLSCSQTLNHNVMYWYQQKSSQAPKLLFHYYDKDFNNEADTPDNFQSRRPNTSFCFLDIRSPGLGDTAMYLCATSRDQIGALETQYFGPGTRLLVL.

The chain is built from TRBV14 and TRBJ2-7; 12 bases are shared with TRBD2. Germline V CDR1 and CDR2: SGHDN, FVKESK. V shed 3 bases and J 6 bases; nucleotides not matched to a gene: 15. The CDR3 spans 18 residues. The CDR3 coding sequence is TGTGCCAGCAGCCAGTCTAGCGGGAGGGCCTTAAGGGTTGCCGAGCAGTACTTC. Its translation is CASSQSSGRALRVAEQYF.

In this sample, this clone turned up a few times. This sequence joins TRBV5-4 and TRBJ2-5, with D possibly matching TRBD2 (6 bases). V was trimmed by 4 bases and J by 4 bases, leaving 11 bases between them. The germline V gene encodes CDR1 SGHNT and CDR2 YYREEE (reference sequence). The CDR3 contains 13 residues. The CDR3 DNA follows: TGTGCCAGCAGCCGGGAGAGGTCAGAGACCCAGTACTTC. It translates to CASSRERSETQYF.

This clone has only a few counts. As DNA, the CDR3 is TGTGCCAGCAGCTTCGGGGGGGTCCGCACAGATACGCAGTATTTT. Its protein is CASSFGGVRTDTQYF. The V gene is TRBV9, the J gene TRBJ2-3, with 8 bases fitting TRBD2. The V gene end was trimmed by 4 bases and the J gene end by 1 base; junction bases not matched to a gene: 5. CDR3 length: 15 residues. Per germline, CDR1 SGDLS and CDR2 YYNGEE.

The chain recombines TRBV4-1 with TRBJ2-7; the match to TRBD1 covers 8 bases. The V gene end was trimmed by 2 bases and the J gene end by 0 bases; junction bases not matched to a gene: 6. The germline V gene has CDR1 MGHRA and CDR2 YSYEKL. This CDR3 comprises 16 residues. In nucleotides, the CDR3 is TGCGCCAGCAGCCAAATATGGGACAGGAGCTCCTACGAGCAGTACTTC. Protein: CASSQIWDRSSYEQYF.

CDR3 sequence reads: CSGEGDASQYF. The CDR3, as DNA: TGCAGTGGGGAGGGGGACGCTTCACAGTACTTC. The chain has TRBV20-1 and TRBJ2-4, with D perhaps TRBD2 (7 bases). The V gene lost 7 bases and the J gene lost 13 bases, with 17 bases spanning the gap. Looked up from germline, CDR1 is DFQATT and CDR2 is SNEGSKA (reference sequence). CDR3 length equals 11 residues.

This clone was seen only once. The V gene is TRBV5-6, the J gene TRBJ2-6; a weak D match, TRBD1 (5 bases). The CDR3 length is 16 residues. CDR1 and CDR2 (germline): SGHDT, YYEEEE. V was shortened by 4 bases and J by 2 bases, with 13 bases between the two germline ends. The CDR3 DNA reads as TGTGCCAGCAGCCCCGAGGTAGGGGCTGGGGCCAACGTCCTGACTTTC. It translates to CASSPEVGAGANVLTF. The full variable domain, its missing parts supplied by reference TRBV5-6 and TRBJ2-6, is DAGVTQSPTHLIKTRGQQVTLRCSPKSGHDTVSWYQQALGQGPQFIFQYYEEEERQRGNFPDRFSGHQFPNYSSELNVNALLLGDSALYLCASSPEVGAGANVLTFGAGSRLTVL.

This sequence joins TRBV2 and TRBJ2-5; D not resolved. The CDR3 is made up of 15 amino acids. The V end lost 2 bases, the J end lost 0 bases, and 10 bases lay between the germline ends. Germline CDR1 is SNHLY and CDR2 is FYNNEI. Here the CDR3 DNA reads TGTGCCAGCAGTGAACGAGCGCGGAACCAAGAGACCCAGTACTTC. Amino acids: CASSERARNQETQYF.

J is TRBJ2-3 and V is TRBV11-2, with TRBD2 matching 9 bases. This CDR3 comprises 17 residues. CDR1 and CDR2 from the germline V gene are SGHAT and FQNNGV. V gave up 0 bases and J gave up 3 bases; unmatched junction bases: 7. As DNA, the CDR3 is TGTGCCAGCAGCTTAGAATGGTTAGCGGGAGAAACAGATACGCAGTATTTT. Amino acids: CASSLEWLAGETDTQYF.

The chain couples TRBV6-5 to TRBJ2-7; 8 bases agree with TRBD1. The CDR3 runs 14 residues. Per the germline V gene, CDR1 is MNHEY and CDR2 is SVGAGI. V lost 5 bases and J lost 2; bases outside the gene matches: 5. The CDR3 sequence: CASSPTGGPYEQYF. As DNA, the CDR3 is TGTGCCAGCAGTCCCACAGGGGGTCCCTACGAGCAGTACTTC.

The chain uses TRBV2 and TRBJ2-2; 8 bases fit TRBD2. The CDR3 contains 15 residues. CDR1 SNHLY and CDR2 FYNNEI come from the germline V gene. V lost 2 bases and J lost 5; bases outside the gene matches: 4. Here the CDR3 DNA reads TGTGCCAGCAGTGAATTAGCGGGAAGTACCGGGGAGCTGTTTTTT. Translated, it gives CASSELAGSTGELFF.